This T cell receptor beta chain was profiled in a study of cytomegalovirus exposure and HLA in healthy donors. Germline V CDR1 and CDR2: SGHKS, YYEKEE (reference sequence). This CDR3 spans 15 amino acids. V trimming: 4 bases; J trimming: 3 bases; junction bases outside the gene matches: 5. PCR employed 60 Vbeta and 13 Jbeta primers. TCRdb's table, derived via immunoSEQ multiplex PCR, lists solely in-frame clones and lacks some. The data hold 150,000 to 200,000 clones, with approximately 81% observed a single time. Study results and limitations: Relative to the 666-donor mean, N-insertions were reportedly fewer in an Asian-associated ancestry cluster in a later analysis. Prediction of most subjects' HLA-A and HLA-B alleles by TCR beta sequences was reportedly accurate. The listing of some 170 TCR beta chains classed them as cytomegalovirus-associated.

This clone was seen only a few times. The antigen remains undetermined. The V and J genes are TRBV5-5 and TRBJ1-3, with 9 nucleotides matching TRBD1. Sequenced sample: PBMCs. The receptor comes from a female donor in good health and CMV-seronegative. CDR3 in DNA: TGTGCCAGCAGCCCGGGGACAGGGAGTGGAAACACCATATATTTT. Translated: CASSPGTGSGNTIYF. Combining the CDR3 with reference TRBV5-5 and TRBJ1-3 gives the whole variable domain DAGVTQSPTHLIKTRGQQVTLRCSPISGHKSVSWYQQVLGQGPQFIFQYYEKEERGRGNFPDRFSARQFPNYSSELNVNALLLGDSALYLCASSPGTGSGNTIYFGEGSWLTVV.